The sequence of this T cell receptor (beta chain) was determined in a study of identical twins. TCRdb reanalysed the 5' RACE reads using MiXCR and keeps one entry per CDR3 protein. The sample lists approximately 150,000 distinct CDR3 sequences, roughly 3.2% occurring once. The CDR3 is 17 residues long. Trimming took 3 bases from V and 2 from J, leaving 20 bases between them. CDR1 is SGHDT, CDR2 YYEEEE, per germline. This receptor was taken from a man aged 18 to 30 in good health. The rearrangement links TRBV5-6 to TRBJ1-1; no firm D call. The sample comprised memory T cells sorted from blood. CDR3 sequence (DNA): TGTGCCAGCAGCTCTCTCCTCCTCGCGGACCAAAACACTGAAGCTTTCTTT. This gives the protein CASSSLLLADQNTEAFF.